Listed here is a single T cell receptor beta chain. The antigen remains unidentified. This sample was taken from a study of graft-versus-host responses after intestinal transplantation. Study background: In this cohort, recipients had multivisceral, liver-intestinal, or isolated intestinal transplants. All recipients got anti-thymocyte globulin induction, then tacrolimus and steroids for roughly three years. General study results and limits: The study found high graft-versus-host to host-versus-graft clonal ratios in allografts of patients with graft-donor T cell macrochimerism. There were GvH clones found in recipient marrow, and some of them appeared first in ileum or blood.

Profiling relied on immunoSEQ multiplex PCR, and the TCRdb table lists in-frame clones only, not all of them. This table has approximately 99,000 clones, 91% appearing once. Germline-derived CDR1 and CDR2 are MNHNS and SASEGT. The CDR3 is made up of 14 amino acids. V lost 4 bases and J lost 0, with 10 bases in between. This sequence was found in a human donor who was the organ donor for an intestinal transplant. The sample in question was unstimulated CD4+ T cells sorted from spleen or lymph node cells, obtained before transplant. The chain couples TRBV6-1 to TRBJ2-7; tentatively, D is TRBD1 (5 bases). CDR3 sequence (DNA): TGTGCCAGCAGTGCGACAGAGAGCTCCTACGAGCAGTACTTC. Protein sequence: CASSATESSYEQYF.